These 18 T cell receptor beta chains were all obtained from the same sample, sequenced in a study of cytomegalovirus exposure and HLA in healthy donors. Use of 60 Vbeta and 13 Jbeta primers characterized the PCR. TCRdb keeps only in-frame clones here, not all; method: immunoSEQ multiplex PCR. This table holds about 140,000 clones, more than 75% found once. The sequenced sample consisted of PBMCs. These TCRs come from a male donor in good health and CMV-seronegative.

V gene TRBV5-1 combines with J gene TRBJ2-7; 9 bases line up with TRBD1. Germline V gene sequence: CDR1 SGHRS, CDR2 YFSETQ. With 4 bases clipped from V and 0 bases from J, the junction kept 2 bases outside the gene matches. The CDR3 contains 14 residues. The CDR3 region is CASSQTGGSYEQYF. DNA for the CDR3: TGCGCCAGCAGCCAGACAGGGGGCTCCTACGAGCAGTACTTC.

The chain combines TRBV2 with TRBJ2-7; 7 bases are a match to TRBD1. CDR1 and CDR2 from the germline V gene are SNHLY and FYNNEI. The V segment lost 6 bases and the J segment 6 bases; nucleotides outside the gene matches: 11. The CDR3 is made up of 14 amino acids. For the CDR3, the DNA is TGTGCCAGCAGGTCCCAGGCAGGGGGAGCCGAGCAGTACTTC. It codes for CASRSQAGGAEQYF.

J is TRBJ2-2 and V is TRBV5-1; the D gene is possibly TRBD1 (6 bases). Germline-derived CDR1 and CDR2 are SGHRS and YFSETQ. The CDR3 has 16 residues. Trimming removed 0 bases from V and 4 bases from J, with 13 bases in between. This chain's CDR3 is CASSLDVGAGTGELFF. DNA for the CDR3: TGCGCCAGCAGCTTGGATGTGGGGGCGGGCACCGGGGAGCTGTTTTTT. Full variable domain (rest looked up from reference TRBV5-1 and TRBJ2-2): KAGVTQTPRYLIKTRGQQVTLSCSPISGHRSVSWYQQTPGQGLQFLFEYFSETQRNKGNFPGRFSGRQFSNSRSEMNVSTLELGDSALYLCASSLDVGAGTGELFFGEGSRLTVL.

This chain joins TRBV6-1 and TRBJ2-7; 14 nucleotides line up with TRBD2. Trimming removed 3 bases from V and 3 bases from J; junction bases left unmatched: 7. The germline gives CDR1 MNHNS, CDR2 SASEGT. The CDR3 has 17 residues. The CDR3 DNA reads TGTGCCAGCAGTGATGGGGGGACTAGCGGGGGAAACTACGAGCAGTACTTC. Its translation: CASSDGGTSGGNYEQYF.

The genes are TRBV5-1 and TRBJ2-2; 11 nucleotides match TRBD2. Germline V gene sequence: CDR1 SGHRS, CDR2 YFSETQ. The CDR3 has 17 residues. V gave up 2 bases and J gave up 0 bases; unmatched junction bases: 3. CDR3 DNA: TGCGCCAGCAGCTTTAGCGGGGGGGCCACGAACACCGGGGAGCTGTTTTTT. Amino acid sequence: CASSFSGGATNTGELFF.

This clone was counted only a few times. One end of the junction does not line up with germline, which may come from a read error. The J gene is TRBJ2-3, the V gene TRBV18; 14 bases align to TRBD2. CDR3 length equals 14 residues. CDR1 is KGHSH, CDR2 LQKENI, per germline. CDR3 sequence (DNA): TGTGCCAGCTCTCAATCTGGACGACTAGCGGGGGGGCCTTTT. It is translated as CASSQSGRLAGGPF.

The V gene is TRBV5-1, the J gene TRBJ1-2; 10 nucleotides align to TRBD1. Germline V gene data show CDR1 as SGHRS and CDR2 as YFSETQ. The CDR3 is 15 residues long. Trimming cost V 4 bases and J 2 bases; bases outside gene matches: 5. CDR3 coding DNA: TGCGCCAGCAGCCCGACGACAGGGGGCAACTATGGCTACACCTTC. As protein: CASSPTTGGNYGYTF.

The chain carries TRBV7-2 and TRBJ1-1; unclear D gene. This CDR3 is built from 13 residues. Germline CDR1 reads SGHTA; CDR2 reads FQGNSA. The ends were cut back, 1 base at V and 11 bases at J, with 14 bases in the middle. The CDR3 nucleotides are TGTGCCAGCAGCTTAGGAGGGAGCTCGGACGCTTTCTTT. Its protein is CASSLGGSSDAFF.

V gene TRBV4-3 combines with J gene TRBJ1-1; D gene uncertain. Germline V gene data show CDR1 as LGHNA and CDR2 as YSLEER. This CDR3 region has 13 residues. Trimming stripped 1 base from V and 10 bases from J, with 13 bases between. CDR3 region: CASSQGAKETAFF. For the CDR3, the DNA is TGCGCCAGCAGCCAAGGCGCCAAGGAGACAGCTTTCTTT.

This clone has more than one count but fewer than ten. V and J are TRBV14 and TRBJ1-5, with a tentative D call TRBD1 (5 bases). The V and J ends lost 0 bases and 6 bases respectively, with 15 bases between them. Germline V gene lookup returns CDR1 SGHDN and CDR2 FVKESK. This CDR3 spans 16 amino acids. The CDR3 sequence is CASSQDGQGSGQPQHF. The CDR3 region has the DNA TGTGCCAGCAGCCAAGATGGCCAGGGTTCGGGTCAGCCCCAGCATTTT.

CDR3 nucleotide sequence: TGTGCCACCAGCACCCGAACCGGGAGCCTGCGGACCGGGGAGCTGTTTTTT. It encodes CATSTRTGSLRTGELFF. This chain uses TRBV15 with TRBJ2-2, with D possibly matching TRBD2 (6 bases). In germline, CDR1 is LNHNV, CDR2 YYDKDF (reference sequence). V was pared by 4 bases and J by 5 bases, with 20 bases between. The CDR3 has 17 amino acids.

This clone has just a few counts. The CDR3 DNA follows: TGTGCCAGCTCACCGCCATTACAGGGGTGGGAGCAGTACTTC. It codes for CASSPPLQGWEQYF. The rearrangement links TRBV18 to TRBJ2-7, with 7 bases that match TRBD1. The germline V gene has CDR1 KGHSH and CDR2 LQKENI. Unmatched junction bases numbered 9, after V lost 3 bases and J lost 7 bases. CDR3 size: 14 residues. The full variable domain, with the rest looked up from reference TRBV18 and TRBJ2-7, is NAGVMQNPRHLVRRRGQEARLRCSPMKGHSHVYWYRQLPEEGLKFMVYLQKENIIDESGMPKERFSAEFPKEGPSILRIQQVVRGDSAAYFCASSPPLQGWEQYFGPGTRLTVT.

V is TRBV29-1 and J is TRBJ2-7; D call uncertain. The CDR3 is 13 amino acids. Trimming removed 2 bases from V and 6 bases from J, with 14 bases in between. Germline-derived CDR1 and CDR2 are SQVTM and ANQGSEA. This CDR3 reads CSVELGPAGEQYF. In nucleotides, the CDR3 is TGCAGCGTTGAACTTGGGCCAGCAGGCGAGCAGTACTTC.

The chain couples TRBV20-1 to TRBJ2-3, with 8 bases aligning to TRBD2. Germline lookup yields CDR1 DFQATT and CDR2 SNEGSKA (reference sequence). The CDR3 is 11 amino acids. The CDR3, as DNA: TGCAGCCGGGGGGGAGAGGATACGCAGTATTTT. Its protein product is CSRGGEDTQYF.

The sample holds a few counts of this clone. The J gene is TRBJ1-2, the V gene TRBV6-5; D gene uncertain. Germline CDR1 MNHEY, CDR2 SVGAGI. Trimming pared 3 bases from V and 8 bases from J, leaving 13 bases between. The CDR3 totals 13 residues. The CDR3 sequence is CASSYRGEGGYTF. DNA of the CDR3: TGTGCCAGCAGTTATCGGGGAGAAGGCGGCTACACCTTC.

The chain uses TRBV28 and TRBJ1-6, with 10 bases fitting TRBD1. After removal of 5 bases from V and 8 bases from J, the junction contained 6 bases not matched to a gene. Germline CDR1 reads MDHEN; CDR2 reads SYDVKM. The CDR3 is made up of 15 amino acids. For the CDR3, the DNA is TGTGCCAGCAGTCACTCCGGGACAGGGGATTCACCCCTCCACTTT. Translation gives CASSHSGTGDSPLHF. Complete variable domain (other parts from reference TRBV28 and TRBJ1-6): DVKVTQSSRYLVKRTGEKVFLECVQDMDHENMFWYRQDPGLGLRLIYFSYDVKMKEKGDIPEGYSVSREKKERFSLILESASTNQTSMYLCASSHSGTGDSPLHFGNGTRLTVT.

The chain carries TRBV5-4 and TRBJ1-4; 10 positions match TRBD1. V gave up 3 bases and J gave up 7 bases; unmatched junction bases: 0. Germline V gene sequence: CDR1 SGHNT, CDR2 YYREEE (reference sequence). This CDR3 region has 13 residues. The CDR3, as DNA: TGTGCCAGCAGCTGGGACAGGGGTGAAAAACTGTTTTTT. It is translated as CASSWDRGEKLFF.

This clone appeared a single time. V is TRBV28 and J is TRBJ1-5; 7 bases match TRBD1. The CDR3 is 14 amino acids. Looked up from germline, CDR1 is MDHEN and CDR2 is SYDVKM. The J segment lost 4 bases and the V segment lost 6 bases, leaving 6 bases of the junction unmatched. CDR3 sequence (DNA): TGTGCCAGCAGACTGACAGGGCTTAATCAGCCCCAGCATTTT. Its translation: CASRLTGLNQPQHF.